These T cell receptor beta chains were read from a single sample in a study of yellow fever vaccine responses in identical twins. TCRdb processed the RT-PCR reads anew with MiXCR; each CDR3 protein has one entry. The table includes over 15,000 distinct CDR3 sequences, roughly 70% detected once. The sample in question was T cells from blood (PBMCs), unsorted or a sorted subset (not recorded which), obtained before or after yellow fever vaccination (not recorded which). All receptors derive from a woman under 30 who received the yellow fever vaccine. Each CDR3 is given with its conserved first and last residue. The D gene is left open where the match is weak. A clone size is listed for some rows: how often the clone was seen (once, few, many), or a class if it is expanded.

d_call,clone_size,v_call,j_call,cdr3_nt,cdr3_aa
NA,NA,TRBV28,TRBJ2-3,TGTGCCAGCAGGTTCTGGGGGGAAAACACAGATACGCAGTATTTT,CASRFWGENTDTQYF
TRBD2,NA,TRBV29-1,TRBJ2-1,TGCAGCGTTGGGTGGCGGGAGAGTGAGCAGTTCTTC,CSVGWRESEQFF
TRBD2,NA,TRBV7-2,TRBJ2-1,TGTGCCAGCAGCGGACCGGGACTAGCGATCGATGAGCAGTTCTTC,CASSGPGLAIDEQFF
NA,NA,TRBV23-1,TRBJ2-7,TGCGCCAGCATCTTTCGGGGAGAGGTAGTCTACGAGCAGTACTTC,CASIFRGEVVYEQYF
NA,NA,TRBV2,TRBJ2-1,TGTGCCAGCAGTGAAAGAGGGCGGTATCACAATGAGCAGTTCTTC,CASSERGRYHNEQFF
TRBD2,NA,TRBV4-1,TRBJ2-7,TGCGCCAGCAGCCCAGGGACTATCTACGAGCAGTACTTC,CASSPGTIYEQYF
TRBD1,once,TRBV13,TRBJ2-7,TGTGCCAGCAGCTCCGGACAGGGGTACGAGCAGTACTTC,CASSSGQGYEQYF
TRBD2,NA,TRBV29-1,TRBJ2-1,TGCAGCATTAAAGGACTAGCGGGAGGGCGGAATGAGCAGTTCTTC,CSIKGLAGGRNEQFF
NA,NA,TRBV20-1,TRBJ1-5,TGCAGTGCTATGGAAGATGCCAATCAGCCCCAGCATTTT,CSAMEDANQPQHF
NA,NA,TRBV4-1,TRBJ1-2,TGCGCCAGCAGCCTAAACGCCGCGGACTCAACGTGGGGCTACACCTTC,CASSLNAADSTWGYTF
NA,NA,TRBV20-1,TRBJ2-3,TGCAGTGCTAGGGGTGGCACAGATACGCAGTATTTT,CSARGGTDTQYF
NA,NA,TRBV7-3,TRBJ2-1,TGTGCCAGCAGCGGTAGCGTCAATGAGCAGTTCTTC,CASSGSVNEQFF
NA,once,TRBV9,TRBJ2-3,TGTGCCAGCAGCGCGGACACAGATACGCAGTATTTT,CASSADTDTQYF
NA,once,TRBV11-1,TRBJ2-5,TGTGCCAGCAGCTTAGCACCAAACCAAGAGACCCAGTACTTC,CASSLAPNQETQYF
NA,NA,TRBV4-1,TRBJ2-7,TGCGCCAGCAGCTCACCGGGACACCCTTACGAGCAGTACTTC,CASSSPGHPYEQYF
NA,NA,TRBV12-3/TRBV12-4,TRBJ1-1,TGTGCCAGCAACCAATTAAAGGGGGTGAACACTGAAGCTTTCTTT,CASNQLKGVNTEAFF
NA,NA,TRBV18,TRBJ2-7,TGTGCCAGCTCCTCATCCGGACAGTCCTACGAGCAGTACTTC,CASSSSGQSYEQYF
NA,NA,TRBV6-1,TRBJ1-5,TGTGCCGGCAGACAGGTTCTCAATCAGCCCCAGCATTTT,CAGRQVLNQPQHF
TRBD1,few,TRBV19,TRBJ1-2,TGTGCCAGTACCATGGACAGGGTAGACTATGGCTACACCTTC,CASTMDRVDYGYTF
NA,NA,TRBV12-3/TRBV12-4,TRBJ1-1,TGTGCCAGCAGTTTAGCACGTGGAGGGAACACTGAAGCTTTCTTT,CASSLARGGNTEAFF
NA,NA,TRBV7-9,TRBJ1-1,TGTGCCAGCAGCCCGCACTTGAACACTGAAGCTTTCTTT,CASSPHLNTEAFF
NA,NA,TRBV28,TRBJ2-1,TGTGCCAGCAGTTTATCTATAAATGAGCAGTTCTTC,CASSLSINEQFF
NA,NA,TRBV7-9,TRBJ2-1,TGTGCCAGCAGCCGTGGGGACCTTTTCGGGCAGTTCTTC,CASSRGDLFGQFF
NA,few,TRBV11-1,TRBJ1-5,TGTGCCAGCAGCTTAAACAGTGGGGCCAATCAGCCCCAGCATTTT,CASSLNSGANQPQHF
TRBD2,NA,TRBV24-1,TRBJ2-3,TGTGCCACCAGTGACCAAACTAGCGGGAGCGATACGCAGTATTTT,CATSDQTSGSDTQYF
NA,few,TRBV9,TRBJ2-5,TGTGCCAGCAGCGTATCGGATCTGGGGGAGACCCAGTACTTC,CASSVSDLGETQYF
NA,NA,TRBV11-3,TRBJ2-1,TGTGCCAGCAGCTTAGATGGCATATCCCTATACAATGAGCAGTTCTTC,CASSLDGISLYNEQFF
NA,few,TRBV29-1,TRBJ1-1,TGCAGCGTCCAGCAGAACACTGAAGCTTTCTTT,CSVQQNTEAFF
NA,NA,TRBV15,TRBJ2-4,TGTGCCACCAGCAGAGATTGGGGGAACGCCAAAAACATTCAGTACTTC,CATSRDWGNAKNIQYF
NA,few,TRBV13,TRBJ1-3,TGTGCCAGCAGCTTAGGTCCGACAATTGGTGGAAACACCATATATTTT,CASSLGPTIGGNTIYF
NA,NA,TRBV11-2,TRBJ2-5,TGTGCCAGCAGACGTACAGGGGAGACCCAGTACTTC,CASRRTGETQYF
TRBD1,NA,TRBV11-1,TRBJ2-2,TGTGCCAGCAGATGGACAGGCAGTTCGGATACCGGGGAGCTGTTTTTT,CASRWTGSSDTGELFF
NA,few,TRBV4-1,TRBJ1-6,TGCGCCAGCAGCCAAGGGGACGGTTCACCCCTCCACTTT,CASSQGDGSPLHF
NA,NA,TRBV12-3/TRBV12-4,TRBJ1-6,TGTGCCAGCAGGACAACAGAGTTCTATAATTCACCCCTCCACTTT,CASRTTEFYNSPLHF
TRBD1,NA,TRBV18,TRBJ1-5,TGTGCCAGCTCCCCCGGACAGGGGATGTATCAGCCCCAGCATTTT,CASSPGQGMYQPQHF
NA,NA,TRBV11-1,TRBJ2-6,TGTGCCAGCAGTCGCGGGGACCTGGGCTCTGGGGCCAACGTCCTGACTTTC,CASSRGDLGSGANVLTF
TRBD1,NA,TRBV6-1,TRBJ1-1,TGTGCCAGCAGGCCCCCAACGGGACAGGGGAACACTGAAGCTTTCTTT,CASRPPTGQGNTEAFF
NA,NA,TRBV20-1,TRBJ2-7,TGCAGTGCTAGGTATGGGAGTTCCTACGAGCAGTACTTC,CSARYGSSYEQYF
NA,NA,TRBV7-3,TRBJ2-1,TGTGCCAGCAGCCCCGGACTGGTCTCCTACAATGAGCAGTTCTTC,CASSPGLVSYNEQFF
TRBD2,NA,TRBV11-3,TRBJ2-1,TGTGCCAGCAGCTTCCGGGAGGGACGTGAGCAGTTCTTC,CASSFREGREQFF
NA,NA,TRBV4-3,TRBJ1-1,TGCGCCAGCAGCCAAGTACGCGGTTTGAACACTGAAGCTTTCTTT,CASSQVRGLNTEAFF
TRBD1,NA,TRBV13,TRBJ2-3,TGTGCCAGCAGCTTCAGGGGGCTGGACACAGATACGCAGTATTTT,CASSFRGLDTDTQYF
NA,NA,TRBV4-2,TRBJ2-5,TGTGCCAGCAGCCAAGCGCTTTCGAAAGAGACCCAGTACTTC,CASSQALSKETQYF
NA,NA,TRBV27,TRBJ2-2,TGTGCCAGCAGCCAACTAGTACGAACCGGGGAGCTGTTTTTT,CASSQLVRTGELFF
TRBD2,few,TRBV3-1,TRBJ2-2,TGTGCCAGCAGCCAGGGACTAGCGGGAGCCGGGGAGCTGTTTTTT,CASSQGLAGAGELFF
TRBD1,NA,TRBV12-3/TRBV12-4,TRBJ2-1,TGTGCCAGCAGTTTAACCGGGACAGTTTACAATGAGCAGTTCTTC,CASSLTGTVYNEQFF
TRBD2,NA,TRBV7-3,TRBJ2-1,TGTGCCAGCAACTCTGATAGCGGGGCCTACAATGAGCAGTTCTTC,CASNSDSGAYNEQFF